Shown below are 24 T cell receptor beta chains from a single sample sequenced in a study of graft-versus-host responses after intestinal transplantation. No cognate antigen is known for these TCRs. The table came from immunoSEQ multiplex PCR; TCRdb's copy has only in-frame clones and leaves some out. Altogether roughly 120,000 clones are present, approximately 90% being singletons, with the ten largest covering under 0.2%. This specimen was unstimulated CD4+ T cells sorted from spleen or lymph node cells, taken before intestinal transplant. The source is a human donor who received an intestinal transplant.

The CDR3 protein is CATPRTHTAEDTQYF. The CDR3 DNA reads TGTGCCACCCCAAGGACTCACACGGCGGAAGATACGCAGTATTTT. This sequence joins TRBV15 and TRBJ2-3, with a weak D call TRBD2 (5 bases). Deletions cut 8 bases from V and 5 bases from J, with 20 bases between. The germline CDR1 and CDR2 sequences are LNHNV and YYDKDF (reference sequence). This CDR3 region has 15 residues. The full variable domain, in which reference TRBV15 and TRBJ2-3 provide the parts outside the CDR3, is DAMVIQNPRYQVTQFGKPVTLSCSQTLNHNVMYWYQQKSSQAPKLLFHYYDKDFNNEADTPDNFQSRRPNTSFCFLDIRSPGLGDTAMYLCATPRTHTAEDTQYFGPGTRLTVL.

This clone has just one count. The chain is built from TRBV5-1 and TRBJ1-4; 10 positions agree with TRBD1. After removal of 7 bases from V and 2 bases from J, the junction contained 5 bases not matched to a gene. The CDR3 contains 15 residues. Germline CDR1 reads SGHRS; CDR2 reads YFSETQ. The CDR3 region is CASGQGGSTNEKLFF. The DNA for the CDR3 is TGCGCCAGCGGACAGGGGGGATCGACTAATGAAAAACTGTTTTTT.

This chain links TRBV30 with TRBJ1-3; D uncertain. CDR3 size: 13 residues. Germline V gene lookup returns CDR1 GTSNPN and CDR2 SVGIG (reference sequence). V was shortened by 3 bases and J by 0 bases, with 6 bases between the two germline ends. CDR3 amino acids: CAWRKASGNTIYF. The DNA for the CDR3 is TGTGCCTGGAGGAAAGCCTCTGGAAACACCATATATTTT.

V is TRBV6-5 and J is TRBJ2-7; TRBD1 agrees at 7 bases. J lost 4 bases, V lost 6 bases, and 9 bases had no gene match. The CDR3 has 14 amino acids. Germline CDR1 reads MNHEY; CDR2 reads SVGAGI. CDR3 sequence (DNA): TGTGCCAGCAGCACCGGGACAGCTACTTACGAGCAGTACTTC. Translation gives CASSTGTATYEQYF.

This clone was found a few times. This chain connects TRBV19 to TRBJ1-1; D gene uncertain. The length of the CDR3 is 13 residues. CDR1 and CDR2 (germline): LNHDA, SQIVND (reference sequence). V gave up 2 bases and J gave up 0 bases, with 4 bases separating them. CDR3 amino acids: CASSIQMNTEAFF. In nucleotides, the CDR3 is TGTGCCAGTAGTATACAGATGAACACTGAAGCTTTCTTT.

V and J are TRBV18 and TRBJ1-1; 10 bases match TRBD1. The germline CDR1 and CDR2 sequences are KGHSH and LQKENI. Trimming cost V 2 bases and J 8 bases; bases outside gene matches: 2. CDR3 length equals 13 residues. This CDR3 is CASSPGDRGEAFF. As DNA, the CDR3 is TGTGCCAGCTCACCAGGGGACAGGGGAGAAGCTTTCTTT.

The J gene is TRBJ1-5, the V gene TRBV2; the D is unclear. V dropped 7 bases and J dropped 1 base, with 14 bases sitting between them. The CDR3 covers 15 residues. Looked up from germline, CDR1 is SNHLY and CDR2 is FYNNEI. CDR3: CASKDAPGSNQPQHF. Here the CDR3 DNA reads TGTGCCAGCAAGGACGCCCCGGGGAGCAATCAGCCCCAGCATTTT.

The chain is built from TRBV10-2 and TRBJ2-7; D gene uncertain. The germline V and J ends were trimmed by 6 bases and 2 bases, with 8 bases remaining between them. The CDR3 is 12 residues long. Germline CDR1 is WSHSY and CDR2 is SAAADI. The CDR3 is CASRATTYEQYF. The CDR3 DNA sequence: TGCGCCAGCAGGGCGACAACCTACGAGCAGTACTTC.

The rearrangement links TRBV5-1 to TRBJ1-2; 9 positions agree with TRBD1. Germline CDR1 is SGHRS and CDR2 is YFSETQ. The V and J ends lost 3 bases and 5 bases, in that order; junction bases with no gene match: 11. This CDR3 is built from 16 residues. The CDR3 region has the DNA TGCGCCAGCAGCTCGGAGCCGGGGACAGGGAGGTATGGCTACACCTTC. Residues: CASSSEPGTGRYGYTF. Drawing the rest from reference TRBV5-1 and TRBJ1-2, the complete variable domain is KAGVTQTPRYLIKTRGQQVTLSCSPISGHRSVSWYQQTPGQGLQFLFEYFSETQRNKGNFPGRFSGRQFSNSRSEMNVSTLELGDSALYLCASSSEPGTGRYGYTFGSGTRLTVV.

About this clone itself: At the DNA level, this CDR3 is encoded by other sequences in the same sample as well. The rearrangement links TRBV5-1 to TRBJ2-5, with a tentative D call TRBD2 (5 bases). The V gene's germline CDR1 is SGHRS and CDR2 YFSETQ. The V and J ends lost 0 bases and 0 bases respectively, with 6 bases between them. The length of the CDR3 is 14 residues. CDR3 region: CASSLAGNQETQYF. The CDR3 nucleotides read TGCGCCAGCAGCTTGGCGGGGAACCAAGAGACCCAGTACTTC.

The chain combines TRBV27 with TRBJ1-2; D is ambiguous. The germline V gene has CDR1 MNHEY and CDR2 SMNVEV (reference sequence). The CDR3 runs 13 residues. Trimming pared 5 bases from V and 4 bases from J, leaving 11 bases between. The CDR3 bases are TGTGCCAGCAGTGTCTCACTTAGCTATGGCTACACCTTC. Residues: CASSVSLSYGYTF.

The chain links TRBV19 to TRBJ2-6; TRBD1 might be the D (5 bases). The germline V and J ends were trimmed by 5 bases and 2 bases, with 10 bases remaining between them. Germline CDR1 LNHDA, CDR2 SQIVND (reference sequence). This CDR3 has 15 residues. CDR3: CASSAGRAGANVLTF. CDR3 in DNA: TGTGCCAGTAGTGCCGGCAGGGCTGGGGCCAACGTCCTGACTTTC. Full variable domain (outside the CDR3, taken from reference TRBV19 and TRBJ2-6): DGGITQSPKYLFRKEGQNVTLSCEQNLNHDAMYWYRQDPGQGLRLIYYSQIVNDFQKGDIAEGYSVSREKKESFPLTVTSAQKNPTAFYLCASSAGRAGANVLTFGAGSRLTVL.

The rearrangement links TRBV9 to TRBJ1-5, with 7 positions matching TRBD1. This CDR3 is 16 amino acids long. The V and J ends lost 0 bases and 3 bases, in that order; junction bases with no gene match: 6. Looked up from germline, CDR1 is SGDLS and CDR2 is YYNGEE. CDR3: CASSVGDRVPNQPQHF. CDR3 nucleotides: TGTGCCAGCAGCGTAGGTGACAGGGTCCCCAATCAGCCCCAGCATTTT. Full variable domain (missing parts from reference TRBV9 and TRBJ1-5): DSGVTQTPKHLITATGQRVTLRCSPRSGDLSVYWYQQSLDQGLQFLIQYYNGEERAKGNILERFSAQQFPDLHSELNLSSLELGDSALYFCASSVGDRVPNQPQHFGDGTRLSIL.

This chain uses TRBV27 with TRBJ2-5; 9 bases match TRBD1. This CDR3 is 15 amino acids long. The V segment lost 5 bases and the J segment 3 bases; nucleotides outside the gene matches: 7. Per germline, CDR1 MNHEY and CDR2 SMNVEV (reference sequence). CDR3 nucleotides: TGTGCCAGCAGTACCCGGACAGGGGCGAAAGAGACCCAGTACTTC. It is translated as CASSTRTGAKETQYF.

The J gene is TRBJ1-1, the V gene TRBV5-1; maybe TRBD1 (6 bases). The germline V and J ends were trimmed by 2 bases and 0 bases, with 11 bases remaining between them. CDR3 size: 15 residues. Germline V gives CDR1 SGHRS, CDR2 YFSETQ. The CDR3 region has the DNA TGCGCCAGCAGCTTTGCAGGGGCCATGAACACTGAAGCTTTCTTT. The encoded protein is CASSFAGAMNTEAFF.

The V and J genes are TRBV18 and TRBJ2-2; TRBD1 agrees at 7 bases. CDR3 length: 13 amino acids. The V gene's germline CDR1 is KGHSH and CDR2 LQKENI. Trimming removed 5 bases from V and 4 bases from J; junction bases left unmatched: 1. The CDR3 is CASSKGATGELFF. The CDR3 DNA reads as TGTGCCAGCTCAAAGGGGGCCACCGGGGAGCTGTTTTTT.

The gene calls are TRBV28 and TRBJ1-2; D is unresolved. The germline CDR1 and CDR2 sequences are MDHEN and SYDVKM. Trimming left V 4 bases short and J 4 bases short, with 10 bases between. This CDR3 spans 13 amino acids. The CDR3 spells CASSSAGPYGYTF. In DNA, the CDR3 is TGTGCCAGCAGTTCCGCGGGTCCCTATGGCTACACCTTC.

The rearrangement links TRBV29-1 to TRBJ2-3, with D possibly TRBD1 on 6 matching bases. With 4 bases removed from V and 4 bases from J, the gap between germline ends came to 9 bases. The CDR3 covers 12 residues. CDR1 and CDR2 (germline): SQVTM, ANQGSEA. CDR3 amino acids: CSVVGGADTQYF. The CDR3 DNA reads as TGCAGCGTTGTAGGGGGAGCAGATACGCAGTATTTT.

The V gene is TRBV6-5, the J gene TRBJ2-3; the D gene is possibly TRBD1 (6 bases). In germline, CDR1 is MNHEY, CDR2 SVGAGI. Trimming took off 6 bases at V and 4 bases at J, with 11 bases between the two ends. This CDR3 has 13 residues. The CDR3 region is CASRTQGADTQYF. The CDR3 DNA reads as TGTGCCAGCAGAACACAGGGAGCAGATACGCAGTATTTT.

CDR3: CASSLTSGGRTDTQYF. CDR3 nucleotides: TGTGCCAGCAGCTTGACTAGCGGGGGCCGCACAGATACGCAGTATTTT. This chain links TRBV5-4 with TRBJ2-3; 11 bases line up with TRBD2. This CDR3 comprises 16 residues. From germline, CDR1 is SGHNT and CDR2 YYREEE (reference sequence). Losses at the gene ends were 1 base for V and 1 base for J; bases not matched to a gene: 2.

The V and J genes are TRBV18 and TRBJ2-1; 10 nucleotides align to TRBD2. With 3 bases clipped from V and 6 bases from J, the junction kept 5 bases outside the gene matches. CDR1 is KGHSH and CDR2 is LQKENI in the germline V gene. The CDR3 is 15 residues long. CDR3 DNA: TGTGCCAGCTCACCCCTAGCGGGGGCCATCAATGAGCAGTTCTTC. Encoded protein: CASSPLAGAINEQFF.

This rearrangement joins TRBV29-1 to TRBJ2-3; D may be TRBD1 (6 bases). V lost 6 bases and J lost 0, with 13 bases in between. Germline V lookup: CDR1 SQVTM, CDR2 ANQGSEA. This CDR3 contains 14 residues. The CDR3 loop is CSVKDRYSTDTQYF. In nucleotides, the CDR3 is TGCAGCGTCAAGGACAGATATAGCACAGATACGCAGTATTTT.

J is TRBJ1-6 and V is TRBV6-5; D not resolved. CDR1 is MNHEY and CDR2 is SVGAGI in the germline V gene. This CDR3 has 15 residues. V lost 2 bases, J lost 10 bases, and 15 bases lay in between. The CDR3 coding sequence is TGTGCCAGCAGTTACCGGGCGGGTGTGAACTCACCCCTCCACTTT. It translates to CASSYRAGVNSPLHF.

The J gene is TRBJ2-7, the V gene TRBV7-9, with 7 bases lining up with TRBD2. The CDR3 length is 15 residues. Germline CDR1 reads SEHNR; CDR2 reads FQNEAQ (reference sequence). Unmatched junction bases numbered 7, after V lost 5 bases and J lost 0 bases. The CDR3 DNA follows: TGTGCCAGCAGCATCGGGACTACCTTCTCCTACGAGCAGTACTTC. Its protein product is CASSIGTTFSYEQYF.